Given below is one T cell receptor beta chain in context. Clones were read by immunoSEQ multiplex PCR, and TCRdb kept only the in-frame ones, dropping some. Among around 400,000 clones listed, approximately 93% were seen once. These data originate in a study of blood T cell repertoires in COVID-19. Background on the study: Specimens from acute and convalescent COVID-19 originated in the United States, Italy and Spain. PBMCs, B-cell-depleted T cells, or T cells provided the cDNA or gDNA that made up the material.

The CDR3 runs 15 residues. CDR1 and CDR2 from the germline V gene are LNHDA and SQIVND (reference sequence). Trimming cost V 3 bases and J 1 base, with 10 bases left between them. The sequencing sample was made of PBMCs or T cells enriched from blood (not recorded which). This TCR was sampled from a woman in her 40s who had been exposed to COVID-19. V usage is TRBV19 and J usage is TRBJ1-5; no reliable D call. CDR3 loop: CASSMAGLSNQPQHF. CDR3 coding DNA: TGTGCCAGTAGTATGGCGGGTCTGAGCAATCAGCCCCAGCATTTT.